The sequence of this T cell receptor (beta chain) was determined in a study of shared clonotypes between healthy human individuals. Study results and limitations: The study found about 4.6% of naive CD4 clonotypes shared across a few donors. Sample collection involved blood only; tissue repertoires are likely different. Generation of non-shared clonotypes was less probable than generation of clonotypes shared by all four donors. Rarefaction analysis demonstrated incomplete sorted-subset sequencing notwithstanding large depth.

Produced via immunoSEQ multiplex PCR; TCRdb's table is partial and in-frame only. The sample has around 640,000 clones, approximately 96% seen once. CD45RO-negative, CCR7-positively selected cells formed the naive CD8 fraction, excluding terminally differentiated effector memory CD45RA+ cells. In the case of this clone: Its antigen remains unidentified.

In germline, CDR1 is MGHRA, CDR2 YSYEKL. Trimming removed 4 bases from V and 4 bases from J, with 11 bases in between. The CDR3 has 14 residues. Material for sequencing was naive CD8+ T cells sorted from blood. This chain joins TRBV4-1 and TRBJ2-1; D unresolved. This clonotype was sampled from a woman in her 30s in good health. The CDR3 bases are TGCGCCAGCAGCCCAACGAACGGTTACAATGAGCAGTTCTTC. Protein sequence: CASSPTNGYNEQFF.